Listed here are 28 T cell receptor beta chains from one sample, sequenced in a study of blood T cell repertoires in COVID-19 (dated by TCRdb to 2020 to 2022). Library generation was performed with the immunoSEQ multiplex PCR assay. Sourced from immuneACCESS, this table was stored by TCRdb with only in-frame sequences that have V and J called. A share of the clones is absent; for the studies checked, an unresolved V gene accounts for under half, and the remainder has no known explanation. Across this sample there are 130,000 or so clones, with about 80% seen only once. The top ten clones comprise 7% to 10% of the sample. The sample taken for sequencing was PBMCs or T cells enriched from blood (not recorded which). These receptors all come from a man aged 50 to 59 who had recovered from COVID-19.

This chain connects TRBV6-5 to TRBJ1-1, with TRBD1 matching over 8 bases. This CDR3 region has 14 residues. V shed 5 bases and J 5 bases; nucleotides not matched to a gene: 7. The germline gives CDR1 MNHEY, CDR2 SVGAGI. CDR3 sequence: CASSRTGKGTEAFF. For the CDR3, the DNA is TGTGCCAGCAGTCGGACAGGGAAAGGGACTGAAGCTTTCTTT.

This clone has just one count. The chain employs TRBV7-9 and TRBJ2-2; no clear D gene. Germline CDR1 reads SEHNR; CDR2 reads FQNEAQ (reference sequence). The V gene lost 8 bases and the J gene lost 2 bases, with 9 bases spanning the gap. This CDR3 has 13 residues. The CDR3 region has the DNA TGTGCCAGCCTGACACAAAACACCGGGGAGCTGTTTTTT. Its translation is CASLTQNTGELFF.

The chain couples TRBV7-9 to TRBJ2-4; D perhaps matches TRBD1 (6 bases). Per the germline V gene, CDR1 is SEHNR and CDR2 is FQNEAQ (reference sequence). The CDR3 contains 15 residues. V was shortened by 5 bases and J by 3 bases, with 14 bases between the two germline ends. The CDR3 nucleotides read TGTGCCAGCAGCCCCGGGGCAGGGGTCAAAAACATTCAGTACTTC. Translating gives CASSPGAGVKNIQYF.

This chain connects TRBV5-4 to TRBJ2-2; 10 bases line up with TRBD1. CDR1 and CDR2 from the germline V gene are SGHNT and YYREEE (reference sequence). Losses at the gene ends were 3 bases for V and 7 bases for J; bases not matched to a gene: 3. This CDR3 has 14 amino acids. The CDR3 region has the DNA TGTGCCAGCAGCTGGGGACAGGGGAGCGGGGAGCTGTTTTTT. Amino acids: CASSWGQGSGELFF. Complete variable domain (other parts from reference TRBV5-4 and TRBJ2-2): ETGVTQSPTHLIKTRGQQVTLRCSSQSGHNTVSWYQQALGQGPQFIFQYYREEENGRGNFPPRFSGLQFPNYSSELNVNALELDDSALYLCASSWGQGSGELFFGEGSRLTVL.

The V gene is TRBV9, the J gene TRBJ1-3, with 8 bases fitting TRBD1. The germline V gene has CDR1 SGDLS and CDR2 YYNGEE. The CDR3 length is 18 residues. Unmatched junction bases numbered 9, after V lost 0 bases and J lost 1 base. CDR3 sequence reads: CASSVDSGQGASGNTIYF. The CDR3 DNA sequence: TGTGCCAGCAGCGTAGATAGCGGGCAGGGGGCGTCTGGAAACACCATATATTTT.

V and J are TRBV6-2 or TRBV6-3 and TRBJ2-7, with TRBD1 matching over 9 bases. Trimming cost V 5 bases and J 0 bases; bases outside gene matches: 8. The V gene's germline CDR1 is MNHEY and CDR2 SVGEGT. The CDR3 runs 16 residues. The CDR3 DNA is TGTGCCAGCAGTGTACCCGGGACAGGGCTCTCCTACGAGCAGTACTTC. Its protein is CASSVPGTGLSYEQYF.

The chain uses TRBV28 and TRBJ2-3; 7 positions match TRBD1. The CDR3 consists of 13 residues. Trimming took 7 bases from V and 2 from J; bases not matched to a gene: 3. In germline, CDR1 is MDHEN, CDR2 SYDVKM. CDR3 in DNA: TGTGCCAGCAAGGGGGCCCCCACAGATACGCAGTATTTT. As protein: CASKGAPTDTQYF.

The rearrangement joins TRBV5-1 to TRBJ2-3; 10 nucleotides line up with TRBD2. V dropped 4 bases and J dropped 2; count of bases not matched to a gene: 7. The germline CDR1 and CDR2 sequences are SGHRS and YFSETQ. The CDR3 has 16 residues. CDR3 region: CASSPALAGVTDTQYF. CDR3 nucleotides: TGCGCCAGCAGCCCTGCTCTAGCGGGGGTCACAGATACGCAGTATTTT.

By frequency in the sample, this clone is medium-sized (0.01 to 0.1%). The genes are TRBV12-5 and TRBJ2-2; D gene uncertain. Between the trimmed V and J ends, which lost 6 bases and 9 bases, there was a span of 14 bases. The CDR3 loop spans 13 amino acids. The V gene's germline CDR1 is LGHNT and CDR2 FRNRAP. For the CDR3, the DNA is TGTGCTAGTGGCCGTGAGGTCCGGCGGGAGCTGTTTTTT. Translation: CASGREVRRELFF. The full variable domain, in which reference TRBV12-5 and TRBJ2-2 provide the parts outside the CDR3, is DARVTQTPRHKVTEMGQEVTMRCQPILGHNTVFWYRQTMMQGLELLAYFRNRAPLDDSGMPKDRFSAEMPDATLATLKIQPSEPRDSAVYFCASGREVRRELFFGEGSRLTVL.

The J gene is TRBJ1-6, the V gene TRBV30; D uncertain. The CDR3 length is 13 residues. The V end lost 2 bases, the J end lost 10 bases, and 12 bases lay between the germline ends. Germline CDR1 GTSNPN, CDR2 SVGIG (reference sequence). The CDR3 nucleotides are TGTGCCTGGAGTTTGGCAGGCGGGTCACCCCTCCACTTT. This encodes CAWSLAGGSPLHF.

The V and J genes are TRBV19 and TRBJ1-3; D perhaps matches TRBD1 (6 bases). V was shortened by 4 bases and J by 4 bases, with 20 bases between the two germline ends. Germline assignment: CDR1 LNHDA and CDR2 SQIVND (reference sequence). This CDR3 contains 17 residues. The CDR3 DNA reads as TGTGCCAGTAGTAACCGGGACACCTTTCTTGGCGGAAACACCATATATTTT. Encoded protein: CASSNRDTFLGGNTIYF.

The rearrangement links TRBV4-3 to TRBJ2-1; 7 bases fit TRBD2. Trimming at V came to 4 bases and at J to 9 bases, leaving 6 bases not matched to a gene. CDR1 is LGHNA, CDR2 YSLEER, per germline. This CDR3 is 13 amino acids long. The CDR3 protein is CASSRGRGGEQFF. For the CDR3, the DNA is TGCGCCAGCAGCCGTGGGAGGGGTGGTGAGCAGTTCTTC.

This chain links TRBV10-3 with TRBJ1-2; no definite D call. The germline CDR1 and CDR2 sequences are ENHRY and SYGVKD. The CDR3 has 14 amino acids. V gave up 2 bases and J gave up 4 bases, with 11 bases separating them. In DNA, the CDR3 is TGTGCCATCAGTGAGCCAAGCTTGCGCTATGGCTACACCTTC. It codes for CAISEPSLRYGYTF.

This clone was seen repeatedly, ten times or more. The chain has TRBV18 and TRBJ1-2, with a tentative D call TRBD1 (6 bases). The germline V and J ends were trimmed by 1 base and 5 bases, with 17 bases remaining between them. CDR3 length equals 16 residues. Looked up from germline, CDR1 is KGHSH and CDR2 is LQKENI. The CDR3 DNA follows: TGTGCCAGCTCACCACAGGTCGGCAGGGGAATATATGGCTACACCTTC. Its translation: CASSPQVGRGIYGYTF. Complete variable domain (other parts from reference TRBV18 and TRBJ1-2): NAGVMQNPRHLVRRRGQEARLRCSPMKGHSHVYWYRQLPEEGLKFMVYLQKENIIDESGMPKERFSAEFPKEGPSILRIQQVVRGDSAAYFCASSPQVGRGIYGYTFGSGTRLTVV.

This sequence joins TRBV7-8 and TRBJ1-5; possibly TRBD1 for D (6 bases). V lost 0 bases, J lost 3 bases, and 18 bases lay in between. The CDR3 contains 18 residues. The germline gives CDR1 SGHVS, CDR2 FQNEAQ. CDR3 protein: CASSLARAGVMNNQPQHF. The CDR3 DNA is TGTGCCAGCAGCTTAGCGCGGGCAGGGGTTATGAACAATCAGCCCCAGCATTTT.

The genes are TRBV7-2 and TRBJ1-6; maybe TRBD1 (5 bases). The germline CDR1 and CDR2 sequences are SGHTA and FQGNSA. With 5 bases removed from V and 4 bases from J, the gap between germline ends came to 12 bases. This CDR3 has 15 amino acids. The CDR3 spells CASSHPTAYNSPLHF. CDR3 nucleotide sequence: TGTGCCAGCAGCCACCCGACAGCGTATAATTCACCCCTCCACTTT.

This chain joins TRBV7-8 and TRBJ1-4, with 8 bases that match TRBD1. The germline V gene has CDR1 SGHVS and CDR2 FQNEAQ. The V and J ends lost 5 bases and 7 bases, in that order; junction bases with no gene match: 6. There are 14 residues in the CDR3. CDR3 DNA: TGTGCCAGCAGCGTAGACAGGGGAAGTGAAAAACTGTTTTTT. Amino acids: CASSVDRGSEKLFF.

This chain links TRBV11-2 with TRBJ2-7; 8 nucleotides line up with TRBD1. With V trimmed by 4 bases and J by 4 bases, 9 bases remained unmatched. The CDR3 covers 15 residues. The germline V gene has CDR1 SGHAT and CDR2 FQNNGV. CDR3 residues: CASSSRDRSFYEQYF. CDR3 nucleotides: TGTGCCAGCAGCTCCCGGGACAGGTCCTTTTACGAGCAGTACTTC.

V is TRBV14 and J is TRBJ1-2; weak D call: TRBD1 (6 bases). From germline, CDR1 is SGHDN and CDR2 FVKESK. Between the trimmed V and J ends, which lost 1 base and 4 bases, there was a span of 10 bases. This CDR3 is 14 amino acids long. The CDR3 coding sequence is TGTGCCAGCAGCCAAGTACAGGGCCCCTATGGCTACACCTTC. Its translation is CASSQVQGPYGYTF.

The V and J genes are TRBV27 and TRBJ1-3; unclear D gene. V was cut by 5 bases and J by 4 bases, with 9 bases left in between. This CDR3 comprises 13 residues. The germline CDR1 and CDR2 sequences are MNHEY and SMNVEV (reference sequence). The CDR3 region is CASSANTGNTIYF. In DNA, the CDR3 is TGTGCCAGCAGTGCCAACACCGGAAACACCATATATTTT.

This sequence joins TRBV5-6 and TRBJ1-3; TRBD1 aligns across 9 bases. The CDR3 sequence is 16 residues long. In germline, CDR1 is SGHDT, CDR2 YYEEEE. J was trimmed by 2 bases and V by 3 bases; bases with no gene match: 6. The CDR3 nucleotides read TGTGCCAGCAGCTCAGGACAGGGGCGACCTGGAAACACCATATATTTT. The encoded protein is CASSSGQGRPGNTIYF.

This chain connects TRBV7-9 to TRBJ1-4, with D possibly being TRBD1 (5 bases). Trimming stripped 0 bases from V and 8 bases from J, with 10 bases between. CDR1 SEHNR and CDR2 FQNEAQ come from the germline V gene (reference sequence). The CDR3 extends over 14 amino acids. The CDR3 region has the DNA TGTGCCAGCAGCTTAGCCGGGGGGGAGGAAAAACTGTTTTTT. Protein product: CASSLAGGEEKLFF.

J is TRBJ2-3 and V is TRBV7-9, with 11 positions matching TRBD2. The J segment lost 1 base and the V segment lost 7 bases, leaving 7 bases of the junction unmatched. CDR1 and CDR2 from the germline V gene are SEHNR and FQNEAQ (reference sequence). The CDR3 is made up of 16 amino acids. CDR3: CASTLGLAGRTDTQYF. The CDR3 bases are TGTGCCAGCACGCTTGGACTAGCGGGCCGCACAGATACGCAGTATTTT.

Details on this clone: Germline is not matched at one junction end, which may reflect a read error. This specimen includes other DNA sequences encoding the same CDR3. The chain recombines TRBV7-3 with TRBJ2-5, with 8 bases aligning to TRBD1. The CDR3 runs to 14 residues. Germline loops: CDR1 SGHTA, CDR2 FQGTGA. CDR3 protein: CASSLTGGQETQYF. The CDR3 nucleotides read TGTGCCAGCAGCCTAACAGGGGGCCAAGAGACCCAGTACTTC.

This sequence joins TRBV19 and TRBJ1-1; 10 bases match TRBD1. The CDR3 consists of 17 residues. Germline loops: CDR1 LNHDA, CDR2 SQIVND (reference sequence). With V trimmed by 6 bases and J by 0 bases, 10 bases remained unmatched. CDR3 sequence (DNA): TGTGCCAGTAGGCCTGTGGGGACAGGGGCTATGAACACTGAAGCTTTCTTT. Translation: CASRPVGTGAMNTEAFF.

This chain links TRBV9 with TRBJ2-1, with TRBD1 identical over 10 bases. This CDR3 is 18 amino acids long. CDR1 is SGDLS and CDR2 is YYNGEE in the germline V gene. Trimming removed 4 bases from V and 8 bases from J; junction bases left unmatched: 18. CDR3 residues: CASSKGQGRISGEHEQFF. CDR3 coding DNA: TGTGCCAGCAGCAAGGGACAGGGGAGGATTAGCGGGGAACATGAGCAGTTCTTC.

The chain carries TRBV7-6 and TRBJ2-1, with 10 bases aligning to TRBD2. From germline, CDR1 is SGHVS and CDR2 FNYEAQ. This CDR3 comprises 17 residues. V trimming: 1 base; J trimming: 8 bases; junction bases outside the gene matches: 11. The CDR3 nucleotides read TGTGCCAGCAGCTTAGTTGTTGGTAGCGGGGGGAGGGATGAGCAGTTCTTC. Its translation is CASSLVVGSGGRDEQFF.

This clone was seen more than once but under ten times. The genes are TRBV7-9 and TRBJ1-5, with D uncertain. The CDR3 consists of 12 residues. Looked up from germline, CDR1 is SEHNR and CDR2 is FQNEAQ (reference sequence). V was trimmed by 4 bases and J by 7 bases, leaving 8 bases between them. The CDR3, as DNA: TGTGCCAGCAGCTCGTCAGGACAGCCCCAGCATTTT. It translates to CASSSSGQPQHF. The full variable domain, rest sourced from reference TRBV7-9 and TRBJ1-5, is DTGVSQNPRHKITKRGQNVTFRCDPISEHNRLYWYRQTLGQGPEFLTYFQNEAQLEKSRLLSDRFSAERPKGSFSTLEIQRTEQGDSAMYLCASSSSGQPQHFGDGTRLSIL.